What follows describes a single T cell receptor (beta chain). Its specificity is unknown. V gave up 5 bases and J gave up 4 bases, with 6 bases separating them. The CDR3 contains 11 residues. Germline CDR1 SGHRS, CDR2 YFSETQ. cDNA serving as the sequencing template came from extracted, reverse transcribed RNA. Sequencing was performed with immunoSEQ multiplex PCR; in TCRdb, only in-frame clones are kept and a portion is missing. The sample gives fewer than 110,000 clones, approximately 60% of which show up once; about 9% is in the top ten. This specimen belongs to a study of CD8+ T cells in alopecia areata. Notes on the study in general: Affected lesional scalp, above all in alopecia totalis/universalis, was more clonal than normal scalp.

The TCR was taken from a human donor in good health. The sample was CD4+ T cells sorted from blood. The rearrangement links TRBV5-1 to TRBJ2-5; D uncertain. CDR3 bases: TGCGCCAGCAGGTCGGGAGAGACCCAGTACTTC. It codes for CASRSGETQYF.